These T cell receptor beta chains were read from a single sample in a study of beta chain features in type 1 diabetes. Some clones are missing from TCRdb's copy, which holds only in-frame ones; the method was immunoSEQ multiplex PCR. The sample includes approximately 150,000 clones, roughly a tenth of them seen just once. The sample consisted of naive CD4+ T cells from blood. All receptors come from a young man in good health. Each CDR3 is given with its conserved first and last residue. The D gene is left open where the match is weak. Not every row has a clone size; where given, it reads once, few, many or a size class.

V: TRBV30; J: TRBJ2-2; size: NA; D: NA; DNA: TGTGCCTGGAGTGTACAGGGTCGGACCGGGGAGCTGTTTTTT; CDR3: CAWSVQGRTGELFF
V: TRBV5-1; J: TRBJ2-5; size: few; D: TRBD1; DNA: TGCGCCACCAGCCTCAGGGGGCCAGAGGTGGAGACCCAGTACTTC; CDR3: CATSLRGPEVETQYF
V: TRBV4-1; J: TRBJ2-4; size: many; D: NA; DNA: TGCGCCAGCAGCCACATTACTAATCTAGCCAAAAACATTCAGTACTTC; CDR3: CASSHITNLAKNIQYF
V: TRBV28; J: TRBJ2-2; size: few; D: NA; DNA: TGTGCCAGCAGTTTGGCTAGTGATTCACCCGGGGAGCTGTTTTTT; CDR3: CASSLASDSPGELFF
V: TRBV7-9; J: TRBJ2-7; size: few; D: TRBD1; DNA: TGTGCCAGCAGCTCGCTCCGGGACAGGGAATACGAGCAGTACTTC; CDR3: CASSSLRDREYEQYF
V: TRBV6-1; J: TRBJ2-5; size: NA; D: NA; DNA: TGTGCCAGCTGCAAAAGGACTCAAGAGACCCAGTACTTC; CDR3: CASCKRTQETQYF
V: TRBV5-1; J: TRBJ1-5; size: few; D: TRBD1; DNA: TGCGCCAGCAGCTTGGCCGGACAGGGCAATCAGCCCCAGCATTTT; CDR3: CASSLAGQGNQPQHF
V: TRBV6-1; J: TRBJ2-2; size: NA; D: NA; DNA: TGTGCCAGCAGTGAAAGTCGGACCGGGGAGCTGTTTTTT; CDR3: CASSESRTGELFF
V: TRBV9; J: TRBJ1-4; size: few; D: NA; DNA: TGTGCCAGCAGCGTACGCGGAGGAAACGAAAAACTGTTTTTT; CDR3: CASSVRGGNEKLFF
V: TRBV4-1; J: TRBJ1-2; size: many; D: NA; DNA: TGCGCCAGCAGCCATCCAGGGTGGGGCGATGGCTACACCTTC; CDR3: CASSHPGWGDGYTF
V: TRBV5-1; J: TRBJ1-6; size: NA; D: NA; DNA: TGCGCCAGCAGCTTGGCGGGGGGCGCCTATTCACCCCTCCACTTT; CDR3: CASSLAGGAYSPLHF
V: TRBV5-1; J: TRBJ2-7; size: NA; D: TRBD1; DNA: TGCGCCAGCAGCTCCGGGACAGAGCCCTACGAGCAGTACTTC; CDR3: CASSSGTEPYEQYF
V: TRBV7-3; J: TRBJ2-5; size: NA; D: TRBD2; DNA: TGTGCCAGCAGCTTAGCTAGCGGGGGACAAGAGACCCAGTACTTC; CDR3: CASSLASGGQETQYF
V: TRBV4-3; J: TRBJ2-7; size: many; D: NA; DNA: TGCGCCAGCAGCCCCACCGAAGCGGGCGAGCAGTACTTC; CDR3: CASSPTEAGEQYF
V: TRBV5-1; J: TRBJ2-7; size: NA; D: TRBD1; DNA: TGCGCCAGTCAGACCGGGACAGGGGGCAAGGAGCAGTACTTC; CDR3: CASQTGTGGKEQYF
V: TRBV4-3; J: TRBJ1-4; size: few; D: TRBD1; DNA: TGCGCCAGCAGACGACAGGGCTCAACTAATGAAAAACTGTTTTTT; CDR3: CASRRQGSTNEKLFF